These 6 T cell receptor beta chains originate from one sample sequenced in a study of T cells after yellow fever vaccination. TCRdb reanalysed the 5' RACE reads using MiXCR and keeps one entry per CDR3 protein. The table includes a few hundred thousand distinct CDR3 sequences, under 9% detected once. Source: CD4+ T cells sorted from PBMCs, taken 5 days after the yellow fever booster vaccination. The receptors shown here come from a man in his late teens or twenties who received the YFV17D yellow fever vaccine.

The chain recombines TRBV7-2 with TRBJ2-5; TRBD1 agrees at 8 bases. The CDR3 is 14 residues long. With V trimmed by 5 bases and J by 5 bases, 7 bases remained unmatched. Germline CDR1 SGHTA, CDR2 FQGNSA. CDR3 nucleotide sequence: TGTGCCAGCAGCCTCGGGACAGGCTACGAGACCCAGTACTTC. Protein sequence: CASSLGTGYETQYF.

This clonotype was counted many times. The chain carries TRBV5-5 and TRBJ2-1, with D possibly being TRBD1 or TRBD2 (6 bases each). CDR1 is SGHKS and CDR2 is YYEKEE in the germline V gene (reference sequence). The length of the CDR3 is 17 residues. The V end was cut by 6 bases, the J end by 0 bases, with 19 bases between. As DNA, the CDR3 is TGTGCCAGCAAAGGGGGGCAGGCCCCGAGCTCCTACAATGAGCAGTTCTTC. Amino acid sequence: CASKGGQAPSSYNEQFF.

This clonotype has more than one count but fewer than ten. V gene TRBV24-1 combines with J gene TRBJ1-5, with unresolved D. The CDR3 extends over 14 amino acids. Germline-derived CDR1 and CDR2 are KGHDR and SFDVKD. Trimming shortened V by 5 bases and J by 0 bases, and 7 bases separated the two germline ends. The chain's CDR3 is CATSGTLSNQPQHF. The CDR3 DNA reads TGTGCCACCAGTGGAACTCTTAGCAATCAGCCCCAGCATTTT.

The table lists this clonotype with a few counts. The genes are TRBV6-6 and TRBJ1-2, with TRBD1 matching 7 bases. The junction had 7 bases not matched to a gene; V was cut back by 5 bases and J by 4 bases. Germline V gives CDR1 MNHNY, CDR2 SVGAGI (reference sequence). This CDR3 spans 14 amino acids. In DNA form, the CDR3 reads TGTGCCAGCAGTCCAAGGGGGCCCTCCTATGGCTACACCTTC. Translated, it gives CASSPRGPSYGYTF.

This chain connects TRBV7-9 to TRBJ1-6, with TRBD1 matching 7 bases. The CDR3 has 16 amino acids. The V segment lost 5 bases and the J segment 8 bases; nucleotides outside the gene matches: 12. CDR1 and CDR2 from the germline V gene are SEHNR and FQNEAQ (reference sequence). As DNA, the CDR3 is TGTGCCAGCAGCGCGAGGCGGACAGGACCAGATTCACCCCTCCACTTT. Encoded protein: CASSARRTGPDSPLHF.

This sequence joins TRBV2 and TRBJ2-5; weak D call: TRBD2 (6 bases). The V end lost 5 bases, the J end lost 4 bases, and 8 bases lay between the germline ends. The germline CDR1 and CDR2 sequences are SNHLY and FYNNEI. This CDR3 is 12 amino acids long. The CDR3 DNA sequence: TGTGCCAGCAGTCGGGGGAGAGAGACCCAGTACTTC. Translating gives CASSRGRETQYF.